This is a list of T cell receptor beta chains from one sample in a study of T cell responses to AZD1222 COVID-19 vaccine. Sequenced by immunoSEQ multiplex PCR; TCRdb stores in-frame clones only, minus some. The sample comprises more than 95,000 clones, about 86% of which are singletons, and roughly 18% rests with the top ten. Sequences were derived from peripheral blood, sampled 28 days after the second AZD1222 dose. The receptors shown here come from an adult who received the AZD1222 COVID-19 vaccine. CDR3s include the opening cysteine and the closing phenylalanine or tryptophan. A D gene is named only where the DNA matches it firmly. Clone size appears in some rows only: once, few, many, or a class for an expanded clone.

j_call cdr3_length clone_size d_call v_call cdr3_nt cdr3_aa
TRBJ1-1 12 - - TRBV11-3 TGTGCCAGCAGCTTTGGGAGAACTGAAGCTTTCTTT CASSFGRTEAFF
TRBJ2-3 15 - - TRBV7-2 TGTGCCAGCAGCCTTCGACTCCGCGCTTCGGATACGCAGTATTTT CASSLRLRASDTQYF
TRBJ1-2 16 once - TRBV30 TGTGCCTGGAGTGTATCCGGGAAAACGGTTGGCTATGGCTACACCTTC CAWSVSGKTVGYGYTF
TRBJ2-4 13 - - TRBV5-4 TGTGCCAGCAGCTTGCGAGGTGAAAACATTCAGTACTTC CASSLRGENIQYF
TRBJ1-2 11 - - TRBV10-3 TGTGCCACCAAGGGTCCCGACGGCTACACCTTC CATKGPDGYTF
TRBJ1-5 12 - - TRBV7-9 TGTGCCAGCAGCTTCGGAAATCAGCCCCAGCATTTT CASSFGNQPQHF
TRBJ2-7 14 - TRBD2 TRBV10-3 TGTGCCATCAGTGAGACTAGCGGGGAGTACGAGCAGTACTTC CAISETSGEYEQYF
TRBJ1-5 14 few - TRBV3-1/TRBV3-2 TGTGCCAGCAGCCAAGACTTGACCGACCAGCCCCAGCATTTT CASSQDLTDQPQHF
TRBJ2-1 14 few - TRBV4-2 TGTGCCAGCAGCCAAGTTCGTTCCTACAATGAGCAGTTCTTC CASSQVRSYNEQFF
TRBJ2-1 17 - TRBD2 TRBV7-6 TGTGCCAGCAGCTTACGGCCCCTAGCGGGAGGTCCCAATGAGCAGTTCTTC CASSLRPLAGGPNEQFF
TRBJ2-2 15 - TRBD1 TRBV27 TGTGCCAGCAGTTTTGACAGGGGTGGGACCGGGGAGCTGTTTTTT CASSFDRGGTGELFF
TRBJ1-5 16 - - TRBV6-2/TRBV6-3 TGTGCCAGCAGTTACTTTACGGGGGCGGGCGATCAGCCCCAGCATTTT CASSYFTGAGDQPQHF